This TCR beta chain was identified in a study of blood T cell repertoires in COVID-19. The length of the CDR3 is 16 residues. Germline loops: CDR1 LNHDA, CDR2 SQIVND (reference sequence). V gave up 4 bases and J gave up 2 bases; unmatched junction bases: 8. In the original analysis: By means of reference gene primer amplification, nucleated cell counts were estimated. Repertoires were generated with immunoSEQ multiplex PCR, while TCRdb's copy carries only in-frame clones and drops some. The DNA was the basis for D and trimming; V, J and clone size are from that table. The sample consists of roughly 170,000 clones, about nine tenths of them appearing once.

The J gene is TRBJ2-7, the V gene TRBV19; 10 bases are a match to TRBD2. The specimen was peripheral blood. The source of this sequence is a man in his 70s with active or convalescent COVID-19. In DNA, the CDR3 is TGTGCCAGTAGTACCCTAGGAGCGGGGGGGACCTACGAGCAGTACTTC. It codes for CASSTLGAGGTYEQYF. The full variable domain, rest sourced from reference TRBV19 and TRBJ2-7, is DGGITQSPKYLFRKEGQNVTLSCEQNLNHDAMYWYRQDPGQGLRLIYYSQIVNDFQKGDIAEGYSVSREKKESFPLTVTSAQKNPTAFYLCASSTLGAGGTYEQYFGPGTRLTVT.